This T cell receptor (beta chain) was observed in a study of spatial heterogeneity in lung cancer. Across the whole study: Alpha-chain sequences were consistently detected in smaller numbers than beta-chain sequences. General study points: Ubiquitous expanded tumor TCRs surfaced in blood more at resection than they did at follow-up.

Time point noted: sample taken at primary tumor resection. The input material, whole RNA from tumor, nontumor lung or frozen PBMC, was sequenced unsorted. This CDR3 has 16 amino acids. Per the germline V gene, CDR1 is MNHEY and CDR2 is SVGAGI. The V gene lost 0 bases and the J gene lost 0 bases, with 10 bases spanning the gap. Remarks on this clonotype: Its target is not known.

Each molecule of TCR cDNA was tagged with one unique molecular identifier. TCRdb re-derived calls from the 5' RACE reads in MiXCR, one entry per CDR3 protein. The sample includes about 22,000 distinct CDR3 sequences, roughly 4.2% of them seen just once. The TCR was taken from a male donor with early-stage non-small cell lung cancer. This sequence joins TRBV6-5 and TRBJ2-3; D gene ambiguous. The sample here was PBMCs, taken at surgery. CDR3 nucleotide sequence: TGTGCCAGCAGTTACTCCGGCACCACTAGCACAGATACGCAGTATTTT. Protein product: CASSYSGTTSTDTQYF.